This T cell receptor beta chain appears in the sequencing data of a study of a mutant IDH1 vaccine in newly diagnosed glioma. Across the study: Receipt of radiotherapy, temozolomide, or both preceded the study, and most received both. Whole-study findings and limits: Pseudoprogression showed no apparent link to changes in top peripheral T cell clonotypes.

Specified time point: week 47, end of study. Every single dose of the vaccine, 300 ug of mutant IDH1 20-mer peptide, came with topical imiquimod. Sequencing was performed with immunoSEQ multiplex PCR; in TCRdb, only in-frame clones are kept and a portion is missing. The table includes 40,000 to 45,000 clones, 65% to 90% detected once. Details on this clone: Its antigen is still unknown.

This TCR was sampled from a young man with glioma. Some clones in this sample may be carry-over from other donors' samples. The material was PBMCs, obtained from a glioma patient whose treatment included an IDH1 peptide vaccine.

The chain's CDR3 is CAWRGQDYGYTF. Written as DNA, the CDR3 is TGTGCCTGGAGAGGACAGGACTATGGCTACACCTTC. The V call is TRBV30, the J call TRBJ1-2; TRBD1 matches at 7 bases. The CDR3 extends over 12 amino acids. V shed 3 bases and J 3 bases; nucleotides not matched to a gene: 1. CDR1 GTSNPN and CDR2 SVGIG come from the germline V gene (reference sequence). Using reference TRBV30 and TRBJ1-2 for the parts outside the CDR3, the full variable domain is SQTIHQWPATLVQPVGSPLSLECTVEGTSNPNLYWYRQAAGRGLQLLFYSVGIGQISSEVPQNLSASRPQDRQFILSSKKLLLSDSGFYLCAWRGQDYGYTFGSGTRLTVV.